This entry lists 9 T cell receptor beta chains sequenced from one sample in a study of shared clonotypes between healthy human individuals. Sequenced by immunoSEQ multiplex PCR; TCRdb stores in-frame clones only, minus some. Of roughly 1,500,000 clones in the sample, 98% were seen once. Sequencing input: naive CD4+ T cells sorted from blood. Subset of the sample: CD45RA+ positively selected. The receptors here all came from a man aged 25 to 40 in good health.

The chain employs TRBV7-6 and TRBJ2-7; the D gene is possibly TRBD1 (5 bases). The ends were cut back, 5 bases at V and 3 bases at J, with 11 bases in the middle. Germline values: CDR1 SGHVS, CDR2 FNYEAQ. The CDR3 is 13 residues long. CDR3 DNA sequence: TGTGCCAGCAGCCGGACAAAGGTCTACGAGCAGTACTTC. This translates into CASSRTKVYEQYF. The complete variable domain, with remaining parts taken from reference TRBV7-6 and TRBJ2-7, reads GAGVSQSPRYKVTKRGQDVALRCDPISGHVSLYWYRQALGQGPEFLTYFNYEAQQDKSGLPNDRFSAERPEGSISTLTIQRTEQRDSAMYRCASSRTKVYEQYFGPGTRLTVT.

The rearrangement joins TRBV2 to TRBJ2-5; D unresolved. The CDR3 is made up of 14 amino acids. CDR1 and CDR2 (germline): SNHLY, FYNNEI. Trimming stripped 0 bases from V and 4 bases from J, with 9 bases between. This chain's CDR3 is CASSEATRRETQYF. The DNA for the CDR3 is TGTGCCAGCAGTGAAGCGACACGTCGAGAGACCCAGTACTTC.

The chain couples TRBV7-6 to TRBJ1-2, with D tentatively TRBD1 (5 bases). Trimming shortened V by 6 bases and J by 4 bases, and 18 bases separated the two germline ends. The CDR3 has 15 residues. CDR1 is SGHVS and CDR2 is FNYEAQ in the germline V gene. Here the CDR3 reads CASRDFRRDGYGYTF. The CDR3 DNA reads as TGTGCCAGCAGGGACTTTAGGAGGGACGGCTATGGCTACACCTTC.

This clone was observed a handful of times. The rearrangement uses TRBV5-1 and TRBJ2-7, with 8 bases fitting TRBD2. Germline lookup yields CDR1 SGHRS and CDR2 YFSETQ. Trimming took 1 base from V and 6 from J; bases not matched to a gene: 6. The CDR3 has 14 amino acids. CDR3: CASSLRSGSGEQYF. The CDR3 DNA sequence: TGCGCCAGCAGCTTGCGCAGCGGGAGCGGCGAGCAGTACTTC.

The chain has TRBV6-5 and TRBJ2-2, with 13 bases that match TRBD2. V gave up 6 bases and J gave up 2 bases; unmatched junction bases: 0. Germline V gene sequence: CDR1 MNHEY, CDR2 SVGAGI. The CDR3 has 15 amino acids. CDR3: CASRGLAGNTGELFF. For the CDR3, the DNA is TGTGCCAGCAGGGGACTAGCGGGAAACACCGGGGAGCTGTTTTTT.

CDR3 sequence (DNA): TGTGCCAGCTCAGCAGGGGGTTTGACCGAGCAGTACTTC. Protein: CASSAGGLTEQYF. This chain links TRBV18 with TRBJ2-7, with 7 bases identical to TRBD1. Germline V gene lookup returns CDR1 KGHSH and CDR2 LQKENI. This CDR3 comprises 13 residues. V trimming: 5 bases; J trimming: 6 bases; junction bases outside the gene matches: 7.

This chain joins TRBV7-2 and TRBJ2-1; 12 nucleotides match TRBD2. CDR1 is SGHTA and CDR2 is FQGNSA in the germline V gene. Trimming took 1 base from V and 8 from J; bases not matched to a gene: 15. This CDR3 spans 19 amino acids. The CDR3, as DNA: TGTGCCAGCAGCTTAGTTCCTAGCGGGAGGGTTCGTGGGCAGGATGAGCAGTTCTTC. Protein product: CASSLVPSGRVRGQDEQFF. The variable domain in full, completed from reference TRBV7-2 and TRBJ2-1, reads GAGVSQSPSNKVTEKGKDVELRCDPISGHTALYWYRQSLGQGLEFLIYFQGNSAPDKSGLPSDRFSAERTGGSVSTLTIQRTQQEDSAVYLCASSLVPSGRVRGQDEQFFGPGTRLTVL.

The V call is TRBV6-4, the J call TRBJ1-5; maybe TRBD1 (6 bases). Germline lookup yields CDR1 MRHNA and CDR2 SNTAGT. V dropped 4 bases and J dropped 6 bases, with 13 bases sitting between them. The CDR3 has 14 residues. CDR3 sequence reads: CASSGRGPPQPQHF. The CDR3 region has the DNA TGTGCCAGCAGTGGCAGGGGACCCCCTCAGCCCCAGCATTTT.

V and J are TRBV9 and TRBJ1-1; possibly TRBD1 for D (5 bases). Germline lookup yields CDR1 SGDLS and CDR2 YYNGEE. The V and J ends lost 3 bases and 4 bases respectively, with 16 bases between them. The CDR3 extends over 15 amino acids. The CDR3, as DNA: TGTGCCAGCAGCGCCCTACCAGGAGGGGCCACTGAAGCTTTCTTT. This encodes CASSALPGGATEAFF. Using reference TRBV9 and TRBJ1-1 for the parts outside the CDR3, the full variable domain is DSGVTQTPKHLITATGQRVTLRCSPRSGDLSVYWYQQSLDQGLQFLIQYYNGEERAKGNILERFSAQQFPDLHSELNLSSLELGDSALYFCASSALPGGATEAFFGQGTRLTVV.